The rows below give T cell receptor beta chains drawn from one sample of a study of blood T cell repertoires in COVID-19. Libraries were prepared by immunoSEQ multiplex PCR; TCRdb keeps only in-frame clonotypes and omits some of them. The sample lists 380,000 or so clones, roughly 90% occurring once. The sequencing sample was made of peripheral blood. These receptors all stem from a man aged 35 to 55 with acute or convalescent COVID-19. Each CDR3 is given with its conserved first and last residue. D genes are given only for firm matches. For some rows the clone size is stated as once, few or many, or as a class when expanded; others skip it.

cdr3_nt: TGTGCCAGCAGCCTCCTTGATACGCAGTATTTT
cdr3_aa: CASSLLDTQYF
d_call: NA
clone_size: NA
v_call: TRBV11-3
j_call: TRBJ2-3

cdr3_nt: TGCCCCACAAAAGACGGCCGGGACAGGGGGCCGGCTGAGCAGTTCTTC
cdr3_aa: CPTKDGRDRGPAEQFF
d_call: TRBD1
clone_size: NA
v_call: TRBV5-1
j_call: TRBJ2-1

cdr3_nt: TGTGCCAGCGGGTTGAGGCCAGAGACTGAAAAACTGTTTTTT
cdr3_aa: CASGLRPETEKLFF
d_call: NA
clone_size: NA
v_call: TRBV9
j_call: TRBJ1-4

cdr3_nt: TGTGCCAGCAGCTTAGGGGGCGTCTACTATGGCTACACCTTC
cdr3_aa: CASSLGGVYYGYTF
d_call: NA
clone_size: NA
v_call: TRBV7-9
j_call: TRBJ1-2

cdr3_nt: TGTGCCAGCAGTGAACGGACAGGGCGAGAGACCCAGTACTTC
cdr3_aa: CASSERTGRETQYF
d_call: TRBD1
clone_size: NA
v_call: TRBV6-4
j_call: TRBJ2-5

cdr3_nt: TGTGCCAGCAGCTCCGGTACACCGGGAAGATCGGAGACCCAGTACTTC
cdr3_aa: CASSSGTPGRSETQYF
d_call: NA
clone_size: NA
v_call: TRBV5-4
j_call: TRBJ2-5

cdr3_nt: TGTGCCAGCAGTCCGGCCCGGCAGGGCTTAGCTAACTATGGCTACACCTTC
cdr3_aa: CASSPARQGLANYGYTF
d_call: NA
clone_size: NA
v_call: TRBV27
j_call: TRBJ1-2

cdr3_nt: TGTGCCAGCAGCGTAGCCGACAGGGGCGGTGGAAACACCATATATTTT
cdr3_aa: CASSVADRGGGNTIYF
d_call: TRBD1
clone_size: NA
v_call: TRBV9
j_call: TRBJ1-3

cdr3_nt: TGTGCCAGCAGCTCCACATCAGGGGATGGAGGCTACACCTTC
cdr3_aa: CASSSTSGDGGYTF
d_call: NA
clone_size: NA
v_call: TRBV7-3
j_call: TRBJ1-2

cdr3_nt: TGTGCCAGCAGCTTATTGTATGGGGGCGCATCTCAATGGGAGCAGTACTTC
cdr3_aa: CASSLLYGGASQWEQYF
d_call: NA
clone_size: NA
v_call: TRBV11-2
j_call: TRBJ2-7

cdr3_nt: TGTGCCAGCAGTTGGAGGCGAACCGGGGAGCTGTTTTTT
cdr3_aa: CASSWRRTGELFF
d_call: NA
clone_size: NA
v_call: TRBV28
j_call: TRBJ2-2

cdr3_nt: TGCGCCAGCACCCCAGGTAGTTCCGGCGCCGGGGAGCTGTTTTTT
cdr3_aa: CASTPGSSGAGELFF
d_call: NA
clone_size: NA
v_call: TRBV4-1
j_call: TRBJ2-2

cdr3_nt: TGTGCCAGCAGCCACAGGGGGGGCACCGGGGAGCTGTTTTTT
cdr3_aa: CASSHRGGTGELFF
d_call: NA
clone_size: NA
v_call: TRBV6-2/TRBV6-3
j_call: TRBJ2-2

cdr3_nt: TGTGCTAGCAGCGCCCTAGCGGGGGGTTACAATGAGCAGTTCTTC
cdr3_aa: CASSALAGGYNEQFF
d_call: TRBD2
clone_size: NA
v_call: TRBV7-7
j_call: TRBJ2-1

cdr3_nt: TGTGCCAGCAGCCCTACAGGGCAGGGGGCAAAAGTGGTCACTGAAGCTTTCTTT
cdr3_aa: CASSPTGQGAKVVTEAFF
d_call: TRBD1
clone_size: NA
v_call: TRBV14
j_call: TRBJ1-1

cdr3_nt: TGTGCCGTGGGGGCGCGGGTGAACACTGAAGCTTTCTTT
cdr3_aa: CAVGARVNTEAFF
d_call: NA
clone_size: once
v_call: TRBV7-8
j_call: TRBJ1-1

cdr3_nt: TGCGCCAGCAGCTTCCGACATTTGGGAGCTGAAGCTTTCTTT
cdr3_aa: CASSFRHLGAEAFF
d_call: NA
clone_size: NA
v_call: TRBV5-1
j_call: TRBJ1-1

cdr3_nt: TGTGCCAGCAGCTTGGTGACAGGGGAGTTAGGGCAGTTCTTC
cdr3_aa: CASSLVTGELGQFF
d_call: TRBD1
clone_size: NA
v_call: TRBV5-4
j_call: TRBJ2-1

cdr3_nt: TGTGCCAGCAGTTTATCGATCGGGACTAGCGGGAGTATGTACGAGCAGTACTTC
cdr3_aa: CASSLSIGTSGSMYEQYF
d_call: TRBD2
clone_size: once
v_call: TRBV27
j_call: TRBJ2-7

cdr3_nt: TGTGCCAGCAGCCTTGTCAGGGACGGGAGGGCATCCTACGAGCAGTACTTC
cdr3_aa: CASSLVRDGRASYEQYF
d_call: TRBD2
clone_size: NA
v_call: TRBV7-3
j_call: TRBJ2-7

cdr3_nt: TGTGCCAGCAGCTTAGGTAGCGGACAAGAGACCCAGTACTTC
cdr3_aa: CASSLGSGQETQYF
d_call: NA
clone_size: NA
v_call: TRBV7-3
j_call: TRBJ2-5

cdr3_nt: TGTGCCAGCAGCCGCTCAATGACAGGGGCTCGAACAGATACGCAGTATTTT
cdr3_aa: CASSRSMTGARTDTQYF
d_call: TRBD1
clone_size: NA
v_call: TRBV27
j_call: TRBJ2-3

cdr3_nt: TGTGCCAGCTCACCGGAGGGGGGGGGCACTGAAGCTTTCTTT
cdr3_aa: CASSPEGGGTEAFF
d_call: NA
clone_size: NA
v_call: TRBV18
j_call: TRBJ1-1

cdr3_nt: TGTGCCAGCAGTGAAGCGAAGGGGGCAGGCAATCAGCCCCAGCATTTT
cdr3_aa: CASSEAKGAGNQPQHF
d_call: TRBD1
clone_size: once
v_call: TRBV2
j_call: TRBJ1-5